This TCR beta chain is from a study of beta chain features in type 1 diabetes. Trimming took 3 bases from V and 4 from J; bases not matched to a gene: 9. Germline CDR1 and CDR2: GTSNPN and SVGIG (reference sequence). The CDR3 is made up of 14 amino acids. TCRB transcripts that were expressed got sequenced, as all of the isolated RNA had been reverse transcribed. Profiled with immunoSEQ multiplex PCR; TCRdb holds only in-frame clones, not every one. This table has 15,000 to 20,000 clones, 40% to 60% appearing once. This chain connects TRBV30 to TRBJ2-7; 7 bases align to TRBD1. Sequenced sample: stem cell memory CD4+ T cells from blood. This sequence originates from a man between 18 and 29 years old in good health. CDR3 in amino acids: CAWRKDRVRYEQYF. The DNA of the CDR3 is TGTGCCTGGAGAAAAGACAGGGTTCGGTACGAGCAGTACTTC.